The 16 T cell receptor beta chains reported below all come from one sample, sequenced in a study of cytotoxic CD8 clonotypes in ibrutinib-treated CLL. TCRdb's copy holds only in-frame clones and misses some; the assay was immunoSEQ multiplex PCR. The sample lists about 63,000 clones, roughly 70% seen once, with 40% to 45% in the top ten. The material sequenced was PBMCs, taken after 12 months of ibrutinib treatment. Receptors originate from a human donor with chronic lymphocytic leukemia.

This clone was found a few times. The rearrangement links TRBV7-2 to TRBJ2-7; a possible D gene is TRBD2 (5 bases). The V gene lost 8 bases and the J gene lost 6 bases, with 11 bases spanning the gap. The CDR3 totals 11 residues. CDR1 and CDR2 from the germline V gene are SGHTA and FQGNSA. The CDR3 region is CASSGELEQYF. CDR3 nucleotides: TGTGCCAGCTCCGGGGAGCTCGAGCAGTACTTC.

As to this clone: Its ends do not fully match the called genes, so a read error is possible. For the CDR3, the DNA is TGTGCCAGCATTCTCCCCGGGGGACTAATTGACTTC. This codes for CASILPGGLIDF. The chain recombines TRBV28 with TRBJ2-5; 7 bases map to TRBD2. Looked up from germline, CDR1 is MDHEN and CDR2 is SYDVKM. The CDR3 extends over 12 amino acids.

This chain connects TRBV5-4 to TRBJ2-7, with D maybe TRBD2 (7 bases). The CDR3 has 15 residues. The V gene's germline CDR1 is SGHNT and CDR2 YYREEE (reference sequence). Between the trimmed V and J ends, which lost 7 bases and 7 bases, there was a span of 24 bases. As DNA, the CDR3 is TGTGCCAGCCAATTGTACGGGGGGCCAGTGTGGGAGCAGTACTTC. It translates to CASQLYGGPVWEQYF.

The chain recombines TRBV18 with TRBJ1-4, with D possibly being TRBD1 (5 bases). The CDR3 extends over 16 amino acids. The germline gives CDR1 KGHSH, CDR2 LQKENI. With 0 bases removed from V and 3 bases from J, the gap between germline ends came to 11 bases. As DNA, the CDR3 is TGTGCCAGCTCACCACCGGGGGGTTGGTCTAATGAAAAACTGTTTTTT. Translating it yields CASSPPGGWSNEKLFF.

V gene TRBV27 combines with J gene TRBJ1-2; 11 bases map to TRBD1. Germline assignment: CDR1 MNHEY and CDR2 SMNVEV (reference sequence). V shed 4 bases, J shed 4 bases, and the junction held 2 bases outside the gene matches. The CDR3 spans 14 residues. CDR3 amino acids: CASSSGTGGYGYTF. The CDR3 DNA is TGTGCCAGCAGTTCCGGGACAGGGGGCTATGGCTACACCTTC.

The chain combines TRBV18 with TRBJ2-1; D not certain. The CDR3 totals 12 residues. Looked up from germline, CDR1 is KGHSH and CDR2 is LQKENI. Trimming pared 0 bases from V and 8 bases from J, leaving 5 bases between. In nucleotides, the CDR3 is TGTGCCAGCTCACCACCGGCCGATGAGCAGTTCTTC. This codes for CASSPPADEQFF.

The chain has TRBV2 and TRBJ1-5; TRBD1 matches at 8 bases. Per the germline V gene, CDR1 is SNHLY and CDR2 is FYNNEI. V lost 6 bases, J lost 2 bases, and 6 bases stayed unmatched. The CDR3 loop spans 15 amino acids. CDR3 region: CASREDRAGNQPQHF. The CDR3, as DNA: TGTGCCAGCAGGGAGGACAGGGCTGGCAATCAGCCCCAGCATTTT.

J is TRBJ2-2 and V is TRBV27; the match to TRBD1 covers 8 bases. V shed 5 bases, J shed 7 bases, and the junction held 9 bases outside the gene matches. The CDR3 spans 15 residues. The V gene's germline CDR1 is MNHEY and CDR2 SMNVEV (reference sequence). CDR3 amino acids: CASSPGQGMNGELFF. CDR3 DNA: TGTGCCAGCAGTCCAGGACAGGGAATGAACGGGGAGCTGTTTTTT.

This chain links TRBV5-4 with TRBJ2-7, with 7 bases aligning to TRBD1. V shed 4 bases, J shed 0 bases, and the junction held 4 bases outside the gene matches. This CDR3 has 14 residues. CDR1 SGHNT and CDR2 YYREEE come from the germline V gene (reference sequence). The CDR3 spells CASSRQGGSYEQYF. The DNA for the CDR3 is TGTGCCAGCAGCAGACAGGGCGGCTCCTACGAGCAGTACTTC.

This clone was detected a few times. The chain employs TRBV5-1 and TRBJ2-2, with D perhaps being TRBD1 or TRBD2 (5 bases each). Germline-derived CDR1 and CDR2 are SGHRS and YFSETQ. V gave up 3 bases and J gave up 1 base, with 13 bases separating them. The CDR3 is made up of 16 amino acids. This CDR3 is CASSWDPTGNTGELFF. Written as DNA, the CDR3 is TGCGCCAGCAGCTGGGACCCCACGGGGAACACCGGGGAGCTGTTTTTT.

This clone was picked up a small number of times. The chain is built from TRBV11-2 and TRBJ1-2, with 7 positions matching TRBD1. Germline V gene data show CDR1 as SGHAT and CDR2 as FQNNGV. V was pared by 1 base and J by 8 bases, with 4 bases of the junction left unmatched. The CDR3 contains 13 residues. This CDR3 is CASSLGRTGGYTF. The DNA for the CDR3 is TGTGCCAGCAGCTTAGGACGGACAGGAGGCTACACCTTC.

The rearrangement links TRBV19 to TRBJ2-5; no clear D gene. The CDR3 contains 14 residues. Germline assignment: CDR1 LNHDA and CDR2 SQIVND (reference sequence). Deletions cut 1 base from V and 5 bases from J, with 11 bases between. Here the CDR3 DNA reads TGTGCCAGTAGTATAGGCCCTAATGTGGAGACCCAGTACTTC. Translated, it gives CASSIGPNVETQYF.

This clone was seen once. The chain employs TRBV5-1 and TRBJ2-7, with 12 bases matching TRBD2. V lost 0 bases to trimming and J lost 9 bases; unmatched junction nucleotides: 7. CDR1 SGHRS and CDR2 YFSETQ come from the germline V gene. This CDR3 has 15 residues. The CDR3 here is CASSLELAGGLGQYF. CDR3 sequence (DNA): TGCGCCAGCAGCTTGGAGCTAGCGGGAGGGCTGGGGCAGTACTTC.

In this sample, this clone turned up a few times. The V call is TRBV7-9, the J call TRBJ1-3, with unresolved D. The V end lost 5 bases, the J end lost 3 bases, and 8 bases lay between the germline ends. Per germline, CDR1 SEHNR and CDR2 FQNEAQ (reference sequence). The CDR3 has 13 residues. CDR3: CASSQSFGNTIYF. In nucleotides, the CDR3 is TGTGCCAGCAGCCAAAGCTTTGGAAACACCATATATTTT.

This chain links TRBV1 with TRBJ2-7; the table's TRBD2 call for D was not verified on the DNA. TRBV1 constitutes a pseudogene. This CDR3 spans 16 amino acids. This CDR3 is CTSSSGSLAGPWEQYF. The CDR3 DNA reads TGCACCAGCAGCTCGGGGTCTCTAGCGGGACCGTGGGAGCAGTACTTC.

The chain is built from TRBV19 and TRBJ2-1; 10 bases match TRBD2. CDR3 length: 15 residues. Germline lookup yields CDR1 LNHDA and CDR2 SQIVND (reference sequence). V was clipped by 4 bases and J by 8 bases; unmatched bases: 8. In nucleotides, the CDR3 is TGTGCCAGTAGTACATCTAGCGGGAGACCTGATGAGCAGTTCTTC. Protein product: CASSTSSGRPDEQFF.